The following is a T cell receptor beta chain sequence with its context. Trimming pared 4 bases from V and 0 bases from J, leaving 13 bases between. Germline V gene lookup returns CDR1 ENHRY and CDR2 SYGVKD. The CDR3 has 16 amino acids. A second PCR, run for about 7 to 11 cycles, used a sample-barcoded 5' primer plus a J-beta primer mix. TCRdb independently ran MiXCR on the 5' RACE reads; one entry per CDR3 protein. The sample has about 1.6 million distinct CDR3 sequences; around 35% are singletons. The sample belongs to a study of blood T cells in healthy people across ages. V and J are TRBV10-3 and TRBJ2-1; TRBD2 is a possible D gene (6 bases). The sample was blood. The receptor was derived from a woman aged 25 to 45 in good health. This CDR3 reads CAISGREQSSYNEQFF. CDR3 sequence (DNA): TGTGCCATCAGTGGGAGGGAGCAGAGCTCCTACAATGAGCAGTTCTTC.